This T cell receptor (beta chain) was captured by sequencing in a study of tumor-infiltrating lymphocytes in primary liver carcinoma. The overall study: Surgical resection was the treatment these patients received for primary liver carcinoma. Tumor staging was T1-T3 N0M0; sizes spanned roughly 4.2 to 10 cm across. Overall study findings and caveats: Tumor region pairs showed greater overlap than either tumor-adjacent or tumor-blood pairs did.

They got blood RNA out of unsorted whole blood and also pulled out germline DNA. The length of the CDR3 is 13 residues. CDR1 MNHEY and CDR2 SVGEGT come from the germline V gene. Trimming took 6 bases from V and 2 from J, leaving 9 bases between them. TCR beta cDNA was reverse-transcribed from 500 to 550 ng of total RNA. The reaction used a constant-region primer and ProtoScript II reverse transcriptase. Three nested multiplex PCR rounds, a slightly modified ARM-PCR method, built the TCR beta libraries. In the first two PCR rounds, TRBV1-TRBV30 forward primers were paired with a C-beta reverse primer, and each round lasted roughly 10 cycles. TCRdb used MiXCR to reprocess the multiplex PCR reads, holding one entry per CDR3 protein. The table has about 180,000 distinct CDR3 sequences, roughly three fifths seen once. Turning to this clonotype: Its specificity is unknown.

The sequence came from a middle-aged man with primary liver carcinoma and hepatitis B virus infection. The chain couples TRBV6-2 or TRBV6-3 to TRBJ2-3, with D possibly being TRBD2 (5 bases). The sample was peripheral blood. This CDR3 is CASSLGNTDTQYF. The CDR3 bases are TGTGCCAGCAGCCTCGGGAACACAGATACGCAGTATTTT.